Below are 30 T cell receptor beta chains sequenced from a single sample in a study of blood T cell repertoires in COVID-19 (dated by TCRdb to the early 2020s). The library was generated by the immunoSEQ multiplex PCR assay. In its TCRdb copy, this immuneACCESS table keeps in-frame sequences only and misses some clones. Where compared with another copy, unresolved V genes explain less than half of these, and the others have no known cause. Counted in this sample were about 60,000 clones; about 80% of them appeared once. The ten largest clones take up more than 10% of the sample. Sequencing was performed on peripheral blood. The receptors were sampled from a human donor in a cohort sampled during active COVID-19.

This sequence joins TRBV20-1 and TRBJ1-1, with no clear D. The CDR3 consists of 11 residues. CDR1 and CDR2 (germline): DFQATT, SNEGSKA (reference sequence). V lost 6 bases to trimming and J lost 3 bases, with 8 bases between them. The CDR3 DNA sequence: TGCAGTGCGGAGAGATACACTGAAGCTTTCTTT. As protein: CSAERYTEAFF.

The rearrangement links TRBV9 to TRBJ2-2; 8 nucleotides align to TRBD1. In germline, CDR1 is SGDLS, CDR2 YYNGEE. V lost 0 bases, J lost 6 bases, and 10 bases stayed unmatched. The length of the CDR3 is 17 residues. The CDR3 nucleotides read TGTGCCAGCAGCGTAGTCCCCGGACAGGGTAGCGCCGGGGAGCTGTTTTTT. It specifies CASSVVPGQGSAGELFF.

This chain connects TRBV11-2 to TRBJ2-7; TRBD2 aligns across 8 bases. The CDR3 is made up of 15 amino acids. Trimming at V came to 3 bases and at J to 3 bases, leaving 7 bases not matched to a gene. Germline CDR1 is SGHAT and CDR2 is FQNNGV. The CDR3 reads CASSFSGRADYEQYF. In DNA form, the CDR3 reads TGTGCCAGCAGCTTTTCCGGGAGGGCCGACTACGAGCAGTACTTC.

The CDR3: CASSSYLDEQYF. Written as DNA, the CDR3 is TGTGCCAGCAGCTCCTACCTGGACGAGCAGTACTTC. The chain couples TRBV7-2 to TRBJ2-7; D gene uncertain. This CDR3 region has 12 residues. With 4 bases removed from V and 5 bases from J, the gap between germline ends came to 9 bases. Per the germline V gene, CDR1 is SGHTA and CDR2 is FQGNSA.

This clone was seen only once. This chain links TRBV15 with TRBJ2-1; 11 bases match TRBD2. Germline V gene lookup returns CDR1 LNHNV and CDR2 YYDKDF (reference sequence). There are 18 residues in the CDR3. After removal of 1 base from V and 4 bases from J, the junction contained 9 bases not matched to a gene. The CDR3 DNA reads as TGTGCCACCAGCAGAGCCCTCCAACTAGCGGGGGTTTACAATGAGCAGTTCTTC. Protein: CATSRALQLAGVYNEQFF.

V usage is TRBV5-4 and J usage is TRBJ2-1; 10 nucleotides align to TRBD2. CDR3 length: 15 amino acids. The trim removed 0 bases at V and 8 bases at J, leaving 5 bases unmatched. Germline CDR1 reads SGHNT; CDR2 reads YYREEE (reference sequence). In DNA, the CDR3 is TGTGCCAGCAGCTTGGGTCTAGCGGGGGTTCATGAGCAGTTCTTC. It is translated as CASSLGLAGVHEQFF.

The rearrangement joins TRBV6-2 or TRBV6-3 to TRBJ1-2, with D tentatively TRBD1 (6 bases). Germline V gene data show CDR1 as MNHEY and CDR2 as SVGEGT. This CDR3 contains 12 residues. The V end lost 5 bases, the J end lost 9 bases, and 13 bases lay between the germline ends. CDR3 bases: TGTGCCAGCAGTAACCCCGACAGGAGCTACACCTTC. Translation gives CASSNPDRSYTF.

This chain joins TRBV6-5 and TRBJ1-5; no clear D. The CDR3 length is 13 residues. Germline V gene data show CDR1 as MNHEY and CDR2 as SVGAGI. Trimming took off 2 bases at V and 4 bases at J, with 6 bases between the two ends. CDR3 region: CASSYQANQPQHF. The CDR3 coding sequence is TGTGCCAGCAGTTACCAGGCTAATCAGCCCCAGCATTTT.

The chain employs TRBV30 and TRBJ2-4; D gene ambiguous. Germline assignment: CDR1 GTSNPN and CDR2 SVGIG (reference sequence). The CDR3 loop spans 11 amino acids. V lost 4 bases and J 9 bases, leaving 10 bases between the germline ends. CDR3 in amino acids: CAWNRVGIQYF. The CDR3 bases are TGTGCCTGGAACCGGGTTGGCATTCAGTACTTC.

This sequence joins TRBV9 and TRBJ2-5, with TRBD1 as a possible D gene (5 bases). The CDR3 totals 14 residues. The V end lost 0 bases, the J end lost 7 bases, and 13 bases lay between the germline ends. Germline lookup yields CDR1 SGDLS and CDR2 YYNGEE. The CDR3 loop is CASSVDSQGWTQYF. The CDR3 nucleotides are TGTGCCAGCAGCGTAGACAGCCAGGGTTGGACCCAGTACTTC.

V usage is TRBV4-3 and J usage is TRBJ2-3, with TRBD1 matching 7 bases. From germline, CDR1 is LGHNA and CDR2 YSLEER. This CDR3 comprises 17 residues. After removal of 2 bases from V and 4 bases from J, the junction contained 12 bases not matched to a gene. CDR3 region: CASSQSIGGVGPDTQYF. The CDR3 coding sequence is TGCGCCAGCAGCCAATCCATAGGGGGCGTAGGCCCAGATACGCAGTATTTT.

CDR3 in amino acids: CASTPDRLYSGANVLTF. The CDR3 coding sequence is TGTGCCAGCACTCCCGACAGGCTTTACTCTGGGGCCAACGTCCTGACTTTC. The J gene is TRBJ2-6, the V gene TRBV2; TRBD1 might be the D (6 bases). The germline V and J ends were trimmed by 7 bases and 0 bases, with 16 bases remaining between them. The CDR3 contains 17 residues. Germline CDR1 reads SNHLY; CDR2 reads FYNNEI.

The V and J genes are TRBV18 and TRBJ1-1, with unresolved D. Trimming left V 3 bases short and J 6 bases short, with 14 bases between. CDR1 and CDR2 (germline): KGHSH, LQKENI. This CDR3 is 14 amino acids long. DNA of the CDR3: TGTGCCAGCTCACCGACTACGGGTCTCCCTGAAGCTTTCTTT. Its translation: CASSPTTGLPEAFF. The variable domain in full, with the rest retrieved from reference TRBV18 and TRBJ1-1, is NAGVMQNPRHLVRRRGQEARLRCSPMKGHSHVYWYRQLPEEGLKFMVYLQKENIIDESGMPKERFSAEFPKEGPSILRIQQVVRGDSAAYFCASSPTTGLPEAFFGQGTRLTVV.

V and J are TRBV7-9 and TRBJ2-2; TRBD1 might be the D (6 bases). The CDR3 has 14 residues. With 4 bases removed from V and 4 bases from J, the gap between germline ends came to 10 bases. Germline CDR1 is SEHNR and CDR2 is FQNEAQ (reference sequence). CDR3 bases: TGTGCCAGCAGCTGGGGACACACCACCGGGGAGCTGTTTTTT. It specifies CASSWGHTTGELFF.

The V call is TRBV4-2, the J call TRBJ1-2; the D is unclear. V lost 0 bases, J lost 4 bases, and 15 bases lay in between. This CDR3 spans 16 amino acids. Per germline, CDR1 LGHNA and CDR2 YNFKEQ. CDR3 protein: CASSQDVFSKPYGYTF. CDR3 nucleotides: TGTGCCAGCAGCCAAGACGTCTTCTCTAAACCCTATGGCTACACCTTC.

The rearrangement joins TRBV28 to TRBJ2-7; D is ambiguous. The CDR3 is 13 residues long. Trimming removed 2 bases at V and 6 bases at J, with 11 bases between. Germline V gene data show CDR1 as MDHEN and CDR2 as SYDVKM. In DNA, the CDR3 is TGTGCCAGCAGTTTACAAGCTCCCGGCGAGCAGTACTTC. The encoded protein is CASSLQAPGEQYF.

The V call is TRBV2, the J call TRBJ2-5, with 7 bases matching TRBD1. Unmatched junction bases numbered 1, after V lost 4 bases and J lost 5 bases. Germline V lookup: CDR1 SNHLY, CDR2 FYNNEI. The CDR3 loop spans 12 amino acids. This CDR3 reads CASSGRGETQYF. CDR3 coding DNA: TGTGCCAGCAGTGGCAGGGGGGAGACCCAGTACTTC.

The CDR3 reads CASRGGRTEAFF. The CDR3 region has the DNA TGTGCCAGCAGGGGGGGAAGGACTGAAGCTTTCTTT. The chain employs TRBV2 and TRBJ1-1; a possible D gene is TRBD1 (5 bases). CDR3 length: 12 amino acids. Germline V gene lookup returns CDR1 SNHLY and CDR2 FYNNEI. The germline V and J ends were trimmed by 6 bases and 5 bases, with 10 bases remaining between them.

This clone has only a few counts. The rearrangement uses TRBV3-1 (or the pseudogene TRBV3-2) and TRBJ1-5; D gene uncertain. V was clipped by 3 bases and J by 5 bases, with 5 bases between them. Germline V gives CDR1 LGHDT, CDR2 YNNKEL (reference sequence). The CDR3 consists of 12 residues. The CDR3 nucleotides read TGTGCCAGCAGCCATTTCGATCAGCCCCAGCATTTT. This translates into CASSHFDQPQHF.

The chain joins TRBV11-3 to TRBJ2-7; TRBD1 matches at 9 bases. J lost 5 bases, V lost 5 bases, and 10 bases had no gene match. The germline V gene encodes CDR1 SGHNT and CDR2 YENEEA. The CDR3 runs to 15 residues. The CDR3 DNA sequence: TGTGCCAGCAGCCCACGGACAGGGGAAGACAACGAGCAGTACTTC. It specifies CASSPRTGEDNEQYF.

V gene TRBV7-2 combines with J gene TRBJ1-1, with D maybe TRBD1 (5 bases). The ends were cut back, 1 base at V and 5 bases at J, with 14 bases in the middle. Germline loops: CDR1 SGHTA, CDR2 FQGNSA. The CDR3 runs 15 residues. CDR3 nucleotides: TGTGCCAGCAGCTTAGTTCAGGGCGGGGTGACTGAAGCTTTCTTT. Amino acid sequence: CASSLVQGGVTEAFF.

The chain links TRBV6-2 or TRBV6-3 to TRBJ2-7; 9 nucleotides match TRBD1. J gave up 5 bases and V 2 bases, and 4 bases lay outside the gene matches. The CDR3 covers 14 residues. Germline CDR1 reads MNHEY; CDR2 reads SVGEGT. CDR3 residues: CASSYTQGADEQYF. CDR3 in DNA: TGTGCCAGCAGTTACACACAGGGGGCCGACGAGCAGTACTTC.

The CDR3 spells CASKVFPGQGINYGYTF. CDR3 coding DNA: TGTGCCAGCAAGGTTTTTCCGGGACAGGGGATAAACTATGGCTACACCTTC. The chain carries TRBV27 and TRBJ1-2; TRBD1 matches at 10 bases. The CDR3 has 17 residues. The V segment lost 7 bases and the J segment 2 bases; nucleotides outside the gene matches: 13. CDR1 and CDR2 (germline): MNHEY, SMNVEV (reference sequence).

The chain has TRBV5-1 and TRBJ2-7; tentatively, D is TRBD1 (5 bases). Germline values: CDR1 SGHRS, CDR2 YFSETQ. Deletions cut 1 base from V and 6 bases from J, with 20 bases between. The CDR3 is 16 residues long. CDR3 residues: CASSLSSLRGEGEQYF. In DNA, the CDR3 is TGCGCCAGCAGCTTGTCCTCCCTAAGGGGCGAAGGCGAGCAGTACTTC.

The chain has TRBV30 and TRBJ1-1, with TRBD1 identical over 7 bases. This CDR3 region has 13 residues. Germline CDR1 is GTSNPN and CDR2 is SVGIG (reference sequence). Losses at the gene ends were 7 bases for V and 1 base for J; bases not matched to a gene: 6. Here the CDR3 reads CALPGQANTEAFF. The CDR3 bases are TGTGCCTTGCCCGGACAGGCGAACACTGAAGCTTTCTTT.

The V gene is TRBV13, the J gene TRBJ2-1; 13 bases match TRBD2. The CDR3 has 17 residues. J was trimmed by 4 bases and V by 4 bases; bases with no gene match: 7. Germline V gene lookup returns CDR1 PRHDT and CDR2 FYEKMQ (reference sequence). The CDR3 spells CASSSTQGLAGYNEQFF. DNA of the CDR3: TGTGCCAGCAGCTCGACCCAGGGACTAGCGGGATACAATGAGCAGTTCTTC. The full variable domain, with the rest looked up from reference TRBV13 and TRBJ2-1, is AAGVIQSPRHLIKEKRETATLKCYPIPRHDTVYWYQQGPGQDPQFLISFYEKMQSDKGSIPDRFSAQQFSDYHSELNMSSLELGDSALYFCASSSTQGLAGYNEQFFGPGTRLTVL.

The rearrangement uses TRBV4-3 and TRBJ1-2; D remains unclear. Between the trimmed V and J ends, which lost 0 bases and 4 bases, there was a span of 12 bases. The germline gives CDR1 LGHNA, CDR2 YSLEER. The CDR3 length is 15 residues. The CDR3 is CASSQEEGEGYGYTF. The CDR3 DNA reads TGCGCCAGCAGCCAAGAGGAGGGTGAAGGCTATGGCTACACCTTC.

The chain has TRBV4-2 and TRBJ2-7, with TRBD2 identical over 8 bases. The CDR3 length is 15 residues. CDR1 is LGHNA, CDR2 YNFKEQ, per germline. V trimming: 1 base; J trimming: 1 base; junction bases outside the gene matches: 3. DNA for the CDR3: TGTGCCAGCAGCCAAGGGACTAGCCCATCCTACGAGCAGTACTTC. This translates into CASSQGTSPSYEQYF.

This clone was picked up a small number of times. The chain recombines TRBV7-2 with TRBJ2-3; 14 bases fit TRBD2. The CDR3 is 19 amino acids. The V gene end was trimmed by 1 base and the J gene end by 0 bases; junction bases not matched to a gene: 6. Per the germline V gene, CDR1 is SGHTA and CDR2 is FQGNSA. CDR3 protein: CASSLGRLAGGASTDTQYF. The CDR3 DNA is TGTGCCAGCAGCTTAGGAAGACTAGCGGGAGGGGCTAGCACAGATACGCAGTATTTT.

V is TRBV4-1 and J is TRBJ2-1, with TRBD2 matching 16 bases. The V gene's germline CDR1 is MGHRA and CDR2 YSYEKL. CDR3 length: 17 residues. The V and J ends lost 2 bases and 4 bases, in that order; junction bases with no gene match: 2. This chain's CDR3 is CASSQPGLAGGYNEQFF. The CDR3 bases are TGCGCCAGCAGCCAACCGGGACTAGCGGGAGGGTACAATGAGCAGTTCTTC.